One sample yielded the 10 T cell receptor beta chains listed below, sequenced in a study of patients and donors after allogeneic stem cell transplantation. TCRdb independently ran MiXCR on the RT-PCR reads; one entry per CDR3 protein. The data hold about a million distinct CDR3 sequences, with over 15% observed a single time. The sequenced sample consisted of blood, either unsorted or a sorted T cell fraction (not recorded which). The receptors shown here come from a human donor who was either an allogeneic HSCT recipient or a stem cell or donor lymphocyte infusion donor (not recorded which). It is not recorded whose cells these are; they may come from a transplant donor.

This clonotype was seen only a few times. This chain joins TRBV29-1 and TRBJ1-1; D is perhaps TRBD1 (6 bases). V lost 4 bases, J lost 6 bases, and 15 bases lay in between. Germline loops: CDR1 SQVTM, CDR2 ANQGSEA. The CDR3 covers 13 residues. The CDR3 DNA reads as TGCAGCGTTGGGGGGCTCTGGGGCGCTGAAGCTTTCTTT. Encoded protein: CSVGGLWGAEAFF.

The CDR3 nucleotides are TGCGCCAGCAGCTACCCTGTGGGACAGGGAGGGACTGAAGCTTTCTTT. Its protein is CASSYPVGQGGTEAFF. The chain joins TRBV5-1 to TRBJ1-1; 9 bases are shared with TRBD1. Germline V lookup: CDR1 SGHRS, CDR2 YFSETQ. This CDR3 has 16 residues. V lost 3 bases to trimming and J lost 5 bases; unmatched junction nucleotides: 11.

This clonotype appeared a few times. The chain employs TRBV25-1 and TRBJ2-7; D may correspond to TRBD1 or TRBD2 (5 bases each). There are 16 residues in the CDR3. Germline values: CDR1 MGHDK, CDR2 SYGVNS. Trimming stripped 5 bases from V and 0 bases from J, with 17 bases between. As DNA, the CDR3 is TGTGCCAGCAGTTCTTTCGGGGCAGGGAGCTCCTACGAGCAGTACTTC. This translates into CASSSFGAGSSYEQYF.

The genes are TRBV2 and TRBJ2-7; D remains unclear. Trimming removed 3 bases at V and 7 bases at J, with 13 bases between. This CDR3 region has 13 residues. Germline CDR1 and CDR2: SNHLY and FYNNEI. DNA of the CDR3: TGTGCCAGCAGTGAGGGAATAGGGCTAGAGCAGTACTTC. It is translated as CASSEGIGLEQYF.

The chain carries TRBV5-1 and TRBJ2-7, with 10 positions matching TRBD2. The V gene end was trimmed by 1 base and the J gene end by 0 bases; junction bases not matched to a gene: 7. This CDR3 region has 17 residues. In germline, CDR1 is SGHRS, CDR2 YFSETQ. The CDR3 DNA sequence: TGCGCCAGCAGCTTGTCTAGCGGGGGATTCTTCTCCTACGAGCAGTACTTC. It is translated as CASSLSSGGFFSYEQYF.

This clonotype was observed a few times. The rearrangement uses TRBV29-1 and TRBJ2-7; D possibly matches TRBD1 or TRBD2 (7 bases each). The CDR3 sequence is 15 residues long. Trimming left V 6 bases short and J 4 bases short, with 22 bases between. Germline CDR1 reads SQVTM; CDR2 reads ANQGSEA. The CDR3 region is CSVQGGRDIGYEQYF. CDR3 nucleotides: TGCAGCGTCCAGGGGGGGAGGGACATAGGATACGAGCAGTACTTC.

This clonotype was counted at least ten times. The DNA for the CDR3 is TGCGCCAGCAGCACCGCCCTTCAGAACACCGGGGAGCTGTTTTTT. This translates into CASSTALQNTGELFF. The V and J genes are TRBV5-1 and TRBJ2-2; D uncertain. The germline V and J ends were trimmed by 4 bases and 1 base, with 11 bases remaining between them. CDR1 is SGHRS and CDR2 is YFSETQ in the germline V gene. The CDR3 runs 15 residues.

The chain links TRBV10-3 to TRBJ2-6, with a possible D match to TRBD2 (5 bases). The CDR3 totals 14 residues. Germline CDR1 ENHRY, CDR2 SYGVKD. The CDR3 DNA is TGTGCGTCAGAGAGGGACTCTGGGGCCAACGTCCTGACTTTC. Residues: CASERDSGANVLTF.

This clonotype has only a few counts. This chain joins TRBV7-2 and TRBJ1-5; TRBD1 matches at 9 bases. This CDR3 contains 14 residues. V trimming: 4 bases; J trimming: 6 bases; junction bases outside the gene matches: 4. Germline-derived CDR1 and CDR2 are SGHTA and FQGNSA. The CDR3 bases are TGTGCCAGCAGCTCACAGGGGGCTTCTCAGCCCCAGCATTTT. This gives the protein CASSSQGASQPQHF.

The V gene is TRBV6-2 or TRBV6-3, the J gene TRBJ1-4; 10 nucleotides line up with TRBD1. In germline, CDR1 is MNHEY, CDR2 SVGEGT. CDR3 length: 15 amino acids. The V segment lost 2 bases and the J segment 7 bases; nucleotides outside the gene matches: 4. The CDR3 here is CASSYPGTGVEKLFF. The CDR3 DNA reads TGTGCCAGCAGTTACCCCGGGACAGGGGTTGAAAAACTGTTTTTT.